This TCR beta chain was recovered during a study of identifying expanded T cells in peripheral blood. Study results and limitations: Approximately two-week clone count variance significantly increased as total template count grew. Over approximately two and four weeks, about 15 and 19 clones changed, versus roughly 1.2 between replicates.

In the case of this clone: Its antigen is not known.

Some clones are missing from TCRdb's copy, which holds only in-frame ones; the method was immunoSEQ multiplex PCR. The table shows about 80,000 clones, with roughly 84% occurring only once. Trimming took 2 bases from V and 6 from J; bases not matched to a gene: 4. This CDR3 spans 14 amino acids. The germline V gene encodes CDR1 SGHAT and CDR2 FQNNGV. Healthy donors had no documented immune events, such as infections, while sampled. The receptor was isolated from a person aged 18-70 years in good health. This chain uses TRBV11-2 with TRBJ2-1; 7 nucleotides match TRBD2. The sample was blood. The CDR3 DNA reads as TGTGCCAGCAGCTTAAATCCGGGAGGCAATGAGCAGTTCTTC. Protein product: CASSLNPGGNEQFF.